The clone carrying this T cell receptor beta chain was seen many times. Its cognate antigen is unknown. The data were obtained in a study of T cell repertoires in cytomegalovirus infection. On the study more broadly: Public signatures in TCR beta pointed to CMV infection and matching HLA type. General observations from the study: Within the response measured ex vivo, HLA-C-restricted CMV-specific TCR beta clonotypes were dominant. Cumulative public TCR beta family frequency identified carriers of CMV plus the relevant HLA.

One entry per CDR3 protein, called by TCRdb with MiXCR from the reads. This sample has around 130,000 distinct CDR3 sequences, with 20% to 30% found just once. Trimming cost V 6 bases and J 2 bases, with 17 bases left between them. This CDR3 region has 16 residues. The sequence was obtained from a human donor in good health (CMV status not recorded). Some clones in this sample may be carry-over from other donors' samples. The chain uses TRBV12-3 or TRBV12-4 and TRBJ1-5; possibly TRBD1 for D (5 bases). Sequenced: PBMCs, sequenced either directly or after in vitro stimulation (not recorded which). For the CDR3, the DNA is TGTGCCAGCAGCTGGAAGGGGTTGAATGGCAATCAGCCCCAGCATTTT. It yields the protein CASSWKGLNGNQPQHF.